The 15 T cell receptor beta chains given below trace back to one sample, sequenced in a study of T cell responses to AZD1222 COVID-19 vaccine. Generated by immunoSEQ multiplex PCR, the TCRdb table keeps only in-frame clones and is missing some. The sample records some 110,000 clones, 86% being singletons. Sequencing used peripheral blood, obtained 28 days after the second AZD1222 dose. Source of these receptors: an adult who received the AZD1222 COVID-19 vaccine.

The chain couples TRBV6-5 to TRBJ2-7, with 8 bases aligning to TRBD1. From germline, CDR1 is MNHEY and CDR2 SVGAGI. The CDR3 sequence is 14 residues long. V lost 2 bases and J lost 5; bases outside the gene matches: 5. CDR3 in amino acids: CASSYADRGHEQYF. As DNA, the CDR3 is TGTGCCAGCAGTTACGCCGACAGGGGTCACGAGCAGTACTTC.

V usage is TRBV27 and J usage is TRBJ1-1, with 9 bases matching TRBD1. Trimming took 2 bases from V and 0 from J; bases not matched to a gene: 1. The CDR3 spans 15 residues. Germline V gene sequence: CDR1 MNHEY, CDR2 SMNVEV (reference sequence). CDR3 protein: CASSLDRGVNTEAFF. CDR3 nucleotides: TGTGCCAGCAGTTTAGACAGGGGGGTGAACACTGAAGCTTTCTTT.

DNA of the CDR3: TGTGCCAGCAGCTTGGATTCGACCTTCACAGATACGCAGTATTTT. It encodes CASSLDSTFTDTQYF. V gene TRBV5-4 combines with J gene TRBJ2-3; no firm D call. The ends were cut back, 0 bases at V and 2 bases at J, with 10 bases in the middle. The CDR3 totals 15 residues. CDR1 and CDR2 from the germline V gene are SGHNT and YYREEE (reference sequence).

The chain has TRBV21-1 and TRBJ1-2; the table's D call, TRBD1, has no DNA check behind it. TRBV21-1 is given as a pseudogene. The CDR3 extends over 18 amino acids. The CDR3 nucleotides are TGTGCCAGCAGCAAAGCGTCAATCTCGGACAGGGAGAACTATGGCTACACCTTC. Amino acid sequence: CASSKASISDRENYGYTF.

The CDR3 region is CASTNSGYEQYF. The CDR3 DNA sequence: TGTGCCAGCACCAACAGCGGCTACGAGCAGTACTTC. The chain has TRBV2 and TRBJ2-7; a weak D match, TRBD2 (5 bases). Germline V CDR1 and CDR2: SNHLY, FYNNEI. Trimming removed 7 bases from V and 3 bases from J, with 10 bases in between. The CDR3 has 12 residues. Complete variable domain (other parts from reference TRBV2 and TRBJ2-7): EPEVTQTPSHQVTQMGQEVILRCVPISNHLYFYWYRQILGQKVEFLVSFYNNEISEKSEIFDDQFSVERPDGSNFTLKIRSTKLEDSAMYFCASTNSGYEQYFGPGTRLTVT.

This sequence joins TRBV23-1 and TRBJ2-7; 8 bases map to TRBD1. TRBV23-1 is noted as an ORF with a role that remains uncertain. The CDR3 contains 17 residues. J lost 5 bases, V lost 3 bases, and 15 bases had no gene match. The CDR3 DNA sequence: TGCGCCAGCAGTCAGTCAGCAACAGGGGGGTGGGGCCACGAGCAGTACTTC. Protein: CASSQSATGGWGHEQYF.

The rearrangement uses TRBV6-1 and TRBJ1-6; weak D call: TRBD1 (5 bases). Germline values: CDR1 MNHNS, CDR2 SASEGT. The germline V and J ends were trimmed by 3 bases and 6 bases, with 21 bases remaining between them. This CDR3 spans 18 amino acids. CDR3 amino acids: CASSEALGQRVGNSPLHF. The CDR3 coding sequence is TGTGCCAGCAGTGAGGCTTTGGGGCAGAGGGTTGGTAATTCACCCCTCCACTTT.

This clone showed up just a few times. V is TRBV6-1 and J is TRBJ1-4, with TRBD1 identical over 9 bases. Germline loops: CDR1 MNHNS, CDR2 SASEGT. The CDR3 is made up of 16 amino acids. J lost 8 bases, V lost 4 bases, and 11 bases had no gene match. The CDR3 spells CASSAITGTGKEKLFF. As DNA, the CDR3 is TGTGCCAGCAGTGCCATTACCGGGACAGGGAAAGAAAAACTGTTTTTT.

The chain recombines TRBV10-3 with TRBJ2-7, with D tentatively TRBD1 (6 bases). Germline assignment: CDR1 ENHRY and CDR2 SYGVKD. CDR3 size: 11 residues. The CDR3: CAAGQTYEQYF. The CDR3 nucleotides are TGTGCTGCAGGACAGACCTACGAGCAGTACTTC.

The chain links TRBV25-1 to TRBJ2-3; tentatively, D is TRBD1 (6 bases). This CDR3 has 11 amino acids. V lost 6 bases and J 6 bases, leaving 7 bases between the germline ends. Germline V gene data show CDR1 as MGHDK and CDR2 as SYGVNS. The CDR3 coding sequence is TGTGCCAGCAGGAGGGGGGATACGCAGTATTTT. It codes for CASRRGDTQYF. The variable domain in full, completed from reference TRBV25-1 and TRBJ2-3, reads EADIYQTPRYLVIGTGKKITLECSQTMGHDKMYWYQQDPGMELHLIHYSYGVNSTEKGDLSSESTVSRIRTEHFPLTLESARPSHTSQYLCASRRGDTQYFGPGTRLTVL.

Here the CDR3 DNA reads TGTGCCAGCAGCCCGGCAAGTTTCAGGCAGTACTTC. Translation gives CASSPASFRQYF. The chain carries TRBV12-3 or TRBV12-4 and TRBJ2-7; D gene uncertain. CDR3 size: 12 residues. V was cut by 6 bases and J by 9 bases, with 15 bases left in between.

The chain recombines TRBV5-1 with TRBJ2-3; D perhaps matches TRBD1 (5 bases). The germline V gene has CDR1 SGHRS and CDR2 YFSETQ. The V gene lost 4 bases and the J gene lost 0 bases, with 9 bases spanning the gap. The CDR3 has 14 amino acids. The CDR3 sequence is CASSRTISTDTQYF. CDR3 in DNA: TGCGCCAGCAGCCGGACAATTAGCACAGATACGCAGTATTTT.

The V call is TRBV12-1, the J call TRBJ2-1; no DNA check was done on the table's D call, TRBD1. TRBV12-1 is assigned pseudogene status. This CDR3 has 17 residues. This CDR3 reads CASSFDTGGPSHDEQFF. The CDR3 DNA follows: TGTGCCAGCAGCTTTGACACAGGGGGACCCAGCCATGATGAGCAGTTCTTC.

This clone was seen only once. V and J are TRBV28 and TRBJ2-2; 7 bases are a match to TRBD1. V lost 5 bases to trimming and J lost 3 bases; unmatched junction nucleotides: 12. The CDR3 runs to 17 residues. Germline V lookup: CDR1 MDHEN, CDR2 SYDVKM. CDR3 sequence reads: CASSKLKGGGHTGELFF. The CDR3 DNA sequence: TGTGCCAGCAGTAAACTTAAAGGGGGCGGGCACACCGGGGAGCTGTTTTTT.

The V call is TRBV5-1, the J call TRBJ1-3, with a weak D call TRBD1 (5 bases). V dropped 0 bases and J dropped 0 bases, with 16 bases sitting between them. There are 18 residues in the CDR3. Germline CDR1 and CDR2: SGHRS and YFSETQ. The CDR3 reads CASSLAGRRTSSGNTIYF. The CDR3, as DNA: TGCGCCAGCAGCTTGGCAGGGCGGCGGACGTCCTCTGGAAACACCATATATTTT. The whole variable domain, remainder taken from reference TRBV5-1 and TRBJ1-3, is KAGVTQTPRYLIKTRGQQVTLSCSPISGHRSVSWYQQTPGQGLQFLFEYFSETQRNKGNFPGRFSGRQFSNSRSEMNVSTLELGDSALYLCASSLAGRRTSSGNTIYFGEGSWLTVV.